The rows below give T cell receptor beta chains drawn from one sample of a study of a mutant IDH1 vaccine in newly diagnosed glioma. No antigen has been identified for these receptors. Sequenced by immunoSEQ multiplex PCR; TCRdb stores in-frame clones only, minus some. The sample has some 60,000 clones, about four fifths seen once. Sequences were derived from PBMCs, sampled from a glioma patient whose treatment included an IDH1 peptide vaccine. These receptors originate from a man in his thirties or forties with glioma. CDR3s include the opening cysteine and the closing phenylalanine or tryptophan. Fields, in order: J gene, D gene, V gene, clone size, CDR3 protein, CDR3 DNA. The D gene is left open where the match is weak. Size is stated for part of the rows, as once, few or many counts, or as a class when the clone is expanded.

>TRBJ2-7|TRBD1|TRBV6-6|-
CASSTRTGINEQYF
TGTGCCAGCAGTACTCGGACAGGGATCAACGAGCAGTACTTC
>TRBJ2-7|TRBD1|TRBV10-1|-
CASSEHTGTGPYEQYF
TGCGCCAGCAGTGAGCACACCGGGACAGGACCCTACGAGCAGTACTTC
>TRBJ2-5|-|TRBV30|-
CAWSRTRFTETQYF
TGTGCCTGGAGTAGGACTCGATTTACAGAGACCCAGTACTTC
>TRBJ2-7|-|TRBV5-6|-
CASSLGRAYSYEQYF
TGTGCCAGCAGCTTGGGCAGGGCGTACTCCTACGAGCAGTACTTC
>TRBJ1-1|-|TRBV10-3|few
CAISEWNEMNTEAFF
TGTGCCATCAGTGAGTGGAACGAGATGAACACTGAAGCTTTCTTT
>TRBJ1-2|TRBD1|TRBV2|-
CASRARDRGPYGYTF
TGTGCCAGCAGGGCCCGGGACAGGGGGCCCTATGGCTACACCTTC
>TRBJ1-5|-|TRBV6-5|-
CASSFTGTSNQPQHF
TGTGCCAGCAGCTTCACAGGGACGTCGAATCAGCCCCAGCATTTT
>TRBJ1-1|TRBD1|TRBV18|few
CASSPTGDPNTEAFF
TGTGCCAGCTCACCAACAGGGGATCCGAACACTGAAGCTTTCTTT
>TRBJ1-1|-|TRBV20-1|-
CSAPGNTEAFF
TGCAGTGCTCCGGGGAACACTGAAGCTTTCTTT
>TRBJ2-3|-|TRBV6-5|-
CAKTWDTDTQYF
TGTGCCAAAACCTGGGACACCGATACGCAGTATTTT
>TRBJ1-1|-|TRBV7-8|once
CASSFYGGHTEAFF
TGTGCCAGCAGCTTTTACGGGGGACACACTGAAGCTTTCTTT
>TRBJ2-2|-|TRBV11-3|-
CASSLEWPGELFF
TGTGCCAGCAGCTTAGAATGGCCCGGGGAGCTGTTTTTT
>TRBJ2-3|-|TRBV5-1|once
CASSLPTLGALGDTQYF
TGCGCCAGCAGCTTGCCTACCTTGGGGGCCCTCGGAGATACGCAGTATTTT
>TRBJ2-1|-|TRBV5-1|-
CASSLVGFYNEQFF
TGCGCCAGCAGCTTAGTCGGCTTCTACAATGAGCAGTTCTTC
>TRBJ2-7|TRBD1|TRBV6-1|-
CASSGDRSYEQYF
TGTGCCAGCAGTGGGGACAGATCCTACGAGCAGTACTTC
>TRBJ1-5|TRBD1|TRBV27|-
CASSPWGQGEEDQPQHF
TGTGCCAGCAGTCCCTGGGGACAGGGGGAAGAAGATCAGCCCCAGCATTTT
>TRBJ2-1|TRBD1|TRBV2|-
CASIRQGARIGEQFF
TGTGCCAGCATCCGACAGGGGGCGCGAATAGGTGAGCAGTTCTTC
>TRBJ2-5|-|TRBV15|-
CATSIHQETQYF
TGTGCCACCAGTATTCACCAAGAGACCCAGTACTTC
>TRBJ1-1|TRBD1|TRBV7-7|-
CASSDVLGTGGLVTEAFF
TGTGCCAGCAGCGACGTCCTAGGGACAGGGGGCCTTGTCACTGAAGCTTTCTTT
>TRBJ2-5|TRBD1|TRBV5-1|once
CASSFGTDPRTQYF
TGCGCCAGCAGCTTCGGGACAGACCCTAGGACCCAGTACTTC
>TRBJ2-3|TRBD1|TRBV5-4|-
CASSSGTGERADTQYF
TGTGCCAGCAGCTCCGGAACAGGGGAACGGGCAGATACGCAGTATTTT
>TRBJ2-7|TRBD1|TRBV19|-
CASSTWTGHQREQYF
TGTGCCAGTAGTACCTGGACAGGGCATCAGAGAGAGCAGTACTTC
>TRBJ2-3|TRBD1|TRBV10-3|-
CAISTGGSKADTQYF
TGTGCCATCAGCACAGGGGGCAGTAAAGCAGATACGCAGTATTTT
>TRBJ1-2|TRBD1|TRBV30|-
CAWSSPGQGYGYTF
TGTGCCTGGAGTTCCCCGGGACAGGGGTATGGCTACACCTTC
>TRBJ2-3|TRBD2|TRBV9|-
CASSVAVERGTDTQYF
TGTGCCAGCAGCGTAGCTGTGGAGCGGGGAACAGATACGCAGTATTTT
>TRBJ2-2|TRBD1|TRBV18|once
CASSPIGTGGTGELFF
TGTGCCAGCTCACCGATTGGGACAGGGGGCACCGGGGAGCTGTTTTTT
>TRBJ2-1|-|TRBV18|-
CASSPLGRGSYNEQFF
TGTGCCAGCTCACCACTTGGCAGGGGTTCTTACAATGAGCAGTTCTTC
>TRBJ2-7|TRBD1|TRBV29-1|-
CTGGTGKGEQYF
TGCACCGGAGGGACAGGGAAGGGCGAGCAGTACTTC
>TRBJ2-2|-|TRBV18|once
CASSPRNTGELFF
TGTGCCAGCTCACCACGGAACACCGGGGAGCTGTTTTTT
>TRBJ1-2|-|TRBV7-2|-
CASSLWVLKANYGYTF
TGTGCCAGCAGCTTATGGGTGTTAAAGGCTAACTATGGCTACACCTTC
>TRBJ1-6|-|TRBV5-6|-
CASSLGQTYNSPLHF
TGTGCCAGCAGCTTGGGACAGACCTATAATTCACCCCTCCACTTT
>TRBJ1-6|TRBD1|TRBV19|-
CASRTGQGEDSPLHF
TGTGCCAGTAGAACGGGACAGGGGGAAGATTCACCCCTCCACTTT
>TRBJ2-3|-|TRBV4-1|-
CASSHETTHASTDTQYF
TGCGCCAGCAGCCATGAAACGACTCACGCTAGCACAGATACGCAGTATTTT
>TRBJ2-6|TRBD1|TRBV6-1|-
CASSEFIPGQGRSGANVLTF
TGTGCCAGCAGTGAGTTCATACCGGGACAGGGGAGGTCTGGGGCCAACGTCCTGACTTTC
>TRBJ2-1|-|TRBV20-1|-
CSARDNEQFF
TGCAGTGCTAGAGACAATGAGCAGTTCTTC
>TRBJ2-5|TRBD1|TRBV7-2|-
CASSLPRGTLQETQYF
TGTGCCAGCAGCCTCCCCAGGGGGACCCTCCAAGAGACCCAGTACTTC
>TRBJ1-3|TRBD1|TRBV4-1|-
CASSQGRGPGNTIYF
TGCGCCAGCAGCCAAGGAAGGGGGCCTGGAAACACCATATATTTT
>TRBJ2-7|TRBD1|TRBV2|-
CASSEDRGAYEQYF
TGTGCCAGCAGTGAGGACAGGGGCGCCTACGAGCAGTACTTC
>TRBJ2-7|-|TRBV4-2|-
CASSQTRDPDEQYF
TGTGCCAGCAGCCAAACCCGGGACCCAGACGAGCAGTACTTC
>TRBJ2-4|-|TRBV2|once
CASSKQGSSKNIQYF
TGTGCCAGCAGCAAACAGGGCTCGAGCAAAAACATTCAGTACTTC
>TRBJ2-3|TRBD2|TRBV5-1|-
CASSRGTSLGTDTQYF
TGCGCCAGCAGCAGGGGGACTAGCCTTGGCACAGATACGCAGTATTTT
>TRBJ1-1|-|TRBV7-9|-
CASSSARMNTEAFF
TGTGCCAGCAGCTCAGCACGGATGAACACTGAAGCTTTCTTT